This TCR beta chain was recorded in a study of OX40 agonist ivuxolimab in advanced cancers. The data were produced by immunoSEQ multiplex PCR, yet TCRdb's version contains in-frame clones alone and is incomplete. The table lists under 100,000 clones, roughly 88% of them singletons. The TCR was taken from an adult with an advanced solid tumor such as melanoma, head and neck, liver or kidney cancer. Here the sequenced sample was CD4+ or CD8+ T cells sorted from blood, taken in a trial of the OX40 agonist ivuxolimab.

CDR3 sequence (DNA): TGTGCCAGCAGCCCTTACCGTGGCGGCTCCTACGAGCAGTACTTC. This codes for CASSPYRGGSYEQYF. The V and J genes are TRBV7-8 and TRBJ2-7; D gene uncertain. The V end lost 5 bases, the J end lost 0 bases, and 14 bases lay between the germline ends. Germline V gene sequence: CDR1 SGHVS, CDR2 FQNEAQ. The CDR3 extends over 15 amino acids. Full variable domain (outside the CDR3, taken from reference TRBV7-8 and TRBJ2-7): GAGVSQSPRYKVAKRGQDVALRCDPISGHVSLFWYQQALGQGPEFLTYFQNEAQLDKSGLPSDRFFAERPEGSVSTLKIQRTQQEDSAVYLCASSPYRGGSYEQYFGPGTRLTVT.